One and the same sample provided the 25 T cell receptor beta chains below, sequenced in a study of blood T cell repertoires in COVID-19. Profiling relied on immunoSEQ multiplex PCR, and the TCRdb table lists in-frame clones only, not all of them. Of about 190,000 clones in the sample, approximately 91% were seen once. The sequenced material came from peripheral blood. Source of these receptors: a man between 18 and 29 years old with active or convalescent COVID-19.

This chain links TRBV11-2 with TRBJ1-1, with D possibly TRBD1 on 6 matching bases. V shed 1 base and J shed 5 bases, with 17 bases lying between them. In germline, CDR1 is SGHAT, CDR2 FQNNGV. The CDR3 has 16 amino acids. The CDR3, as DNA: TGTGCCAGCAGCTTAGGTCGTGGTCAGGGGTATACTGAAGCTTTCTTT. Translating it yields CASSLGRGQGYTEAFF.

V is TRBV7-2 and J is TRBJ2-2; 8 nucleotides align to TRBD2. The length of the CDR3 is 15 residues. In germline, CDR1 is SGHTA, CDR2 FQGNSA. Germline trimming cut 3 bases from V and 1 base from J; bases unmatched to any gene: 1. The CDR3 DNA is TGTGCCAGCAGCTTTCTAGCGGGGAACACCGGGGAGCTGTTTTTT. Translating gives CASSFLAGNTGELFF.

CDR3 sequence: CAWSLLGSSNQPQHF. The DNA for the CDR3 is TGTGCCTGGAGTTTGCTGGGGAGTAGCAATCAGCCCCAGCATTTT. This sequence joins TRBV30 and TRBJ1-5; D not certain. The CDR3 totals 15 residues. V dropped 2 bases and J dropped 0 bases, with 11 bases sitting between them. CDR1 and CDR2 (germline): GTSNPN, SVGIG (reference sequence).

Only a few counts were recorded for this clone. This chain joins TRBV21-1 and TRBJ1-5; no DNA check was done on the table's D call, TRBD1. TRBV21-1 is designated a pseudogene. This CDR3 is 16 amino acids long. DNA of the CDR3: TGTGCCAGCAGCAAAGAAAGGGGGCGTCCGTATCAGCCCCAGCATTTT. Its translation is CASSKERGRPYQPQHF.

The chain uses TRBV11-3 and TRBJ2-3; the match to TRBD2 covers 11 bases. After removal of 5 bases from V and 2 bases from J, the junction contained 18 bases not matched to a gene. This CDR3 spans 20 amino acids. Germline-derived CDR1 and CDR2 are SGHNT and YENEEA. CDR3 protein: CASSPGTSGLPRGDTDTQYF. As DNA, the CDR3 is TGTGCCAGCAGCCCTGGGACTAGCGGCCTCCCCCGCGGGGACACAGATACGCAGTATTTT.

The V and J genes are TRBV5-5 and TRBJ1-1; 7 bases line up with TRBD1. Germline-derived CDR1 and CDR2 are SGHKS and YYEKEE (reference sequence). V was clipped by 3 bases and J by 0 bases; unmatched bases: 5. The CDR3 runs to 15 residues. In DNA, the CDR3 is TGTGCCAGCAGCTCTACGGGACAGTTGAACACTGAAGCTTTCTTT. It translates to CASSSTGQLNTEAFF. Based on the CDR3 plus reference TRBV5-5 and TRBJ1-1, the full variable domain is DAGVTQSPTHLIKTRGQQVTLRCSPISGHKSVSWYQQVLGQGPQFIFQYYEKEERGRGNFPDRFSARQFPNYSSELNVNALLLGDSALYLCASSSTGQLNTEAFFGQGTRLTVV.

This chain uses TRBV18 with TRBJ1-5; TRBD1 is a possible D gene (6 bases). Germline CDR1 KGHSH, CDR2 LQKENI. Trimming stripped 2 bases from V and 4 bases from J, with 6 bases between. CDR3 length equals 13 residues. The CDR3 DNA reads TGTGCCAGCTCACCAACAGGGAATCAGCCCCAGCATTTT. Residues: CASSPTGNQPQHF.

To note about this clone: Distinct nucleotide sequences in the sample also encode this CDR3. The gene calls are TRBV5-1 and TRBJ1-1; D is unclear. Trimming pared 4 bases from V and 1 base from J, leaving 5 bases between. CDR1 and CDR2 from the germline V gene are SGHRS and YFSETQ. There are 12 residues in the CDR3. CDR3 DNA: TGCGCCAGCAGCCCGGGGAACACTGAAGCTTTCTTT. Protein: CASSPGNTEAFF.

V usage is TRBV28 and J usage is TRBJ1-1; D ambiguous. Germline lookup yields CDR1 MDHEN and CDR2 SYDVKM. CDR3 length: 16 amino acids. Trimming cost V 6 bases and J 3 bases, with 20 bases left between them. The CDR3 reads CASSPPQTPQDTEAFF. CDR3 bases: TGTGCCAGCAGCCCACCCCAGACCCCTCAGGACACTGAAGCTTTCTTT.

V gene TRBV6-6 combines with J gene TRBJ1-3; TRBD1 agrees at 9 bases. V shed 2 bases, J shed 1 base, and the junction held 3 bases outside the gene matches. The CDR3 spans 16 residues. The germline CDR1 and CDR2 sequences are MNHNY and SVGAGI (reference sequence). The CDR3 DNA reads TGTGCCAGCAGTTACGGGACAGGGCCGTCTGGAAACACCATATATTTT. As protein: CASSYGTGPSGNTIYF.

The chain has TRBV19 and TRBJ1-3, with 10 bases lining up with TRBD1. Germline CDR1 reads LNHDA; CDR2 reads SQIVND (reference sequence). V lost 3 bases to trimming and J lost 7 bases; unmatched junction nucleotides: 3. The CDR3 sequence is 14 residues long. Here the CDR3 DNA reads TGTGCCAGTAGTATGGTGGACAGGGGGAACACCATATATTTT. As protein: CASSMVDRGNTIYF.

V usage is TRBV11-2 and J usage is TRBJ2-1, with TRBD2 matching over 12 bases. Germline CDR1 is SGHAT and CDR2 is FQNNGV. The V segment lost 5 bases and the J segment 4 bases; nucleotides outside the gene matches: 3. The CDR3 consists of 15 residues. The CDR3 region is CASSPGTSGYNEQFF. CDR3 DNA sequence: TGTGCCAGCAGCCCAGGGACTAGCGGGTACAATGAGCAGTTCTTC. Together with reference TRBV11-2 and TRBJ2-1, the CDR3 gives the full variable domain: EAGVAQSPRYKIIEKRQSVAFWCNPISGHATLYWYQQILGQGPKLLIQFQNNGVVDDSQLPKDRFSAERLKGVDSTLKIQPAKLEDSAVYLCASSPGTSGYNEQFFGPGTRLTVL.

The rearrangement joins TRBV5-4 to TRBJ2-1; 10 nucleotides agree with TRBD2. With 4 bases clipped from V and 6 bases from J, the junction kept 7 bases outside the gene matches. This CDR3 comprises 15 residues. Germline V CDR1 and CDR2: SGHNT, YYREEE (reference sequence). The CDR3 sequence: CASSVSGRASNEQFF. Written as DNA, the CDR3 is TGTGCCAGCAGCGTCAGCGGGAGGGCCAGCAATGAGCAGTTCTTC.

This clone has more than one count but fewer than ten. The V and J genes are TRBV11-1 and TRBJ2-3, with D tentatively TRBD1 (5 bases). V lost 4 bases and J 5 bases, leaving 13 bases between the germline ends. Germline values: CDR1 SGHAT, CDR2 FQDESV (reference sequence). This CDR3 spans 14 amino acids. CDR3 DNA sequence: TGTGCCAGCAGCTCCCGCAAGCAGGGAGATACGCAGTATTTT. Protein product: CASSSRKQGDTQYF.

Here the CDR3 DNA reads TGTGCCACCAGTGCAGGGCCCAGCTCCTACAATGAGCAGTTCTTC. Its translation: CATSAGPSSYNEQFF. The chain recombines TRBV24-1 with TRBJ2-1; TRBD1 might be the D (5 bases). Trimming removed 5 bases at V and 0 bases at J, with 10 bases between. CDR3 length equals 15 residues. The V gene's germline CDR1 is KGHDR and CDR2 SFDVKD.

The CDR3 bases are TGCGCCAGCAGCCAAGATCGAGGCATCTCCCGAGAGACCCAGTACTTC. This sequence encodes CASSQDRGISRETQYF. The chain is built from TRBV4-1 and TRBJ2-5; D is unclear. The V end was cut by 0 bases, the J end by 4 bases, with 15 bases between. CDR1 is MGHRA and CDR2 is YSYEKL in the germline V gene. The CDR3 length is 16 residues.

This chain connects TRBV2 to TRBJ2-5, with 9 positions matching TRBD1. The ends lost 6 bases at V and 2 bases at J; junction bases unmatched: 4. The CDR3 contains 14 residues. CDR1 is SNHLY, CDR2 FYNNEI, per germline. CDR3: CASSRDRDQETQYF. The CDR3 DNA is TGTGCCAGCAGCAGGGACAGGGATCAAGAGACCCAGTACTTC.

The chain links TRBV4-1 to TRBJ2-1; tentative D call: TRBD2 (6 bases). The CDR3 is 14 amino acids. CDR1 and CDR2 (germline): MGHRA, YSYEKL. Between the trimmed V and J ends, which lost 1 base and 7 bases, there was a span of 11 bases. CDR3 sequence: CASSQGLGVNEQFF. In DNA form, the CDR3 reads TGCGCCAGCAGCCAAGGACTAGGAGTTAATGAGCAGTTCTTC.

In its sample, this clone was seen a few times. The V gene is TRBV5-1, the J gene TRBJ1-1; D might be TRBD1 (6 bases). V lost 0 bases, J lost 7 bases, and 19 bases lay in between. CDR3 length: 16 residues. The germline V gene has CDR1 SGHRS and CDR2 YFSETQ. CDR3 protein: CASSLESRTANYEAFF. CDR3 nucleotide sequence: TGCGCCAGCAGCTTGGAAAGTCGGACAGCCAATTATGAAGCTTTCTTT.

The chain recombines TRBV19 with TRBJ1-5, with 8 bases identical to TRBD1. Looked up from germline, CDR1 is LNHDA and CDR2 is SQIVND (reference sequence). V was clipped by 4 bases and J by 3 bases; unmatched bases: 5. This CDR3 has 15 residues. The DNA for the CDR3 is TGTGCCAGTAGTAGGGACAGGCGGCACAATCAGCCCCAGCATTTT. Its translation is CASSRDRRHNQPQHF.

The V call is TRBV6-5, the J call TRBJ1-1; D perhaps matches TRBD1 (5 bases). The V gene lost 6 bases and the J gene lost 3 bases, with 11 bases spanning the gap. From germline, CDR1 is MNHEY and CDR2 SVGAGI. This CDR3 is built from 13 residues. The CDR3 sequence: CASRRQPDTEAFF. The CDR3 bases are TGTGCCAGCAGGAGACAGCCGGACACTGAAGCTTTCTTT.

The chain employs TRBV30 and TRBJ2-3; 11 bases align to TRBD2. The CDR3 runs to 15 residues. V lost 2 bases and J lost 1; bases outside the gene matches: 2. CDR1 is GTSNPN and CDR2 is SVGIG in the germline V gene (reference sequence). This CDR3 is CAWSRLAGRTDTQYF. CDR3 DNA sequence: TGTGCCTGGAGTCGACTAGCGGGACGCACAGATACGCAGTATTTT.

The CDR3 loop reads CASSRHTTGPEAFF. The CDR3 coding sequence is TGTGCCAGCAGCCGGCATACCACAGGGCCTGAAGCTTTCTTT. The J gene is TRBJ1-1, the V gene TRBV7-9; TRBD1 is a possible D gene (6 bases). CDR3 length: 14 residues. The V end lost 5 bases, the J end lost 6 bases, and 16 bases lay between the germline ends. Germline V CDR1 and CDR2: SEHNR, FQNEAQ (reference sequence).

CDR3: CASSPSGGHNSPLHF. In DNA form, the CDR3 reads TGTGCCAGCAGTCCCTCCGGGGGACATAATTCACCCCTCCACTTT. The chain couples TRBV6-5 to TRBJ1-6, with TRBD1 as a possible D gene (5 bases). Trimming left V 5 bases short and J 5 bases short, with 13 bases between. Germline V gives CDR1 MNHEY, CDR2 SVGAGI. The CDR3 loop spans 15 amino acids.

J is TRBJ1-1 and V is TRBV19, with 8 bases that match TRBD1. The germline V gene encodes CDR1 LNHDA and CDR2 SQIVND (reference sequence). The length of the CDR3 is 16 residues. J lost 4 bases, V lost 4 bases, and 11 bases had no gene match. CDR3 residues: CASSTSTGARGTEAFF. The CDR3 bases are TGTGCCAGTAGTACCTCGACAGGGGCCAGGGGCACTGAAGCTTTCTTT.